The T cell receptor beta chain described here comes from a study of long-term antiretroviral therapy in people with HIV. The study's findings and limits: Whereas controls had wider CDR3 length ranges, HIV repertoires had narrower ones.

About this clone itself: What it binds is unknown.

Trimming took 6 bases from V and 5 from J, leaving 10 bases between them. CDR3 length: 11 residues. Germline CDR1 and CDR2: DFQATT and SNEGSKA (reference sequence). Survey-level resolution applied to immunoSEQ assay v3.0. The repertoire was sequenced with immunoSEQ multiplex PCR; TCRdb's copy has only in-frame clones and lacks some. The sample includes 25,000 to 30,000 clones, approximately 89% of them seen just once. The receptor was isolated from a man between 18 and 35 years old with HIV. Material: unsorted PBMCs, obtained 3.1 years after starting antiretroviral therapy. This chain joins TRBV20-1 and TRBJ1-1; D gene uncertain. The CDR3: CSAHPGTEAFF. DNA for the CDR3: TGCAGTGCCCATCCAGGTACTGAAGCTTTCTTT.